Listed below are T cell receptor beta chains from one sample, sequenced in a study of T cell repertoires in cytomegalovirus infection. TCRdb used MiXCR to reprocess the reads, holding one entry per CDR3 protein. This sample yields approximately 910,000 distinct CDR3 sequences, of which 25% to 40% are seen a single time; over 10% belongs to the top ten. Their target antigens are unknown. The specimen comprised cultured CD8+ T cells from PBMCs, sampled from culture after CMV antigen stimulation. Receptors originate from a human donor in good health (CMV status not recorded). Some clones in this sample may be carry-over from other donors' samples. The CDR3 runs from the conserved cysteine through the conserved F or W. A D gene is named only where the DNA matches it firmly. Clone size is not always given. Where it is, it says once, few, many or a class for expanded clones.

D gene	J gene	clone size	V gene	CDR3 protein	CDR3 DNA
TRBD1	TRBJ1-1	few	TRBV12-5	CASTGVTEAFF	TGTGCTTCTACAGGGGTCACTGAAGCTTTCTTT
TRBD2	TRBJ2-2	-	TRBV6-1	CASSELSVGGTGELFF	TGTGCCAGCAGTGAATTGAGTGTGGGAGGGACCGGGGAGCTGTTTTTT
-	TRBJ1-2	few	TRBV19	CASGPGQPDSGYGYTF	TGTGCCAGTGGGCCAGGACAGCCTGATAGTGGCTATGGCTACACCTTC
-	TRBJ2-5	few	TRBV7-6	CASSLTMRQQETQYF	TGTGCTAGCAGCTTAACGATGAGACAGCAAGAGACCCAGTACTTC
-	TRBJ2-7	-	TRBV27	CASSWAAASYEQYF	TGTGCCAGCAGTTGGGCGGCAGCCTCCTACGAGCAGTACTTC
TRBD1	TRBJ2-2	few	TRBV7-3	CASSLSGQGGTNTGELFF	TGTGCCAGCAGCTTATCAGGACAGGGGGGTACGAACACCGGGGAGCTGTTTTTT
-	TRBJ2-1	few	TRBV14	CASSQQRYNEQFF	TGTGCCAGCAGCCAACAGAGATACAATGAGCAGTTCTTC
-	TRBJ2-1	few	TRBV19	CASSMRQTNEQFF	TGTGCCAGTAGTATGCGGCAGACCAATGAGCAGTTCTTC
-	TRBJ1-2	many	TRBV7-9	CASSSTKDRPNYGYTF	TGTGCCAGCAGCTCGACCAAGGACAGACCTAACTATGGCTACACCTTC
TRBD2	TRBJ2-3	few	TRBV12-3/TRBV12-4	CASMGGGLNTQYF	TGTGCCAGCATGGGCGGGGGGCTGAATACGCAGTATTTT
-	TRBJ2-1	-	TRBV28	CASSLTGDDEQFF	TGTGCCAGCAGTTTGACGGGGGACGATGAGCAGTTCTTC
-	TRBJ1-2	few	TRBV19	CASSQEDTANYGYTF	TGTGCCAGTAGTCAGGAGGACACAGCGAACTATGGCTACACCTTC
TRBD1	TRBJ1-1	-	TRBV14	CASSDRQGRNTEAFF	TGTGCCAGCAGCGATAGACAGGGGCGAAACACTGAAGCTTTCTTT
TRBD2	TRBJ2-1	many	TRBV7-6	CASSSLAGGGDNEQFF	TGTGCCAGCAGCTCGCTAGCGGGGGGCGGGGATAATGAGCAGTTCTTC
-	TRBJ1-5	-	TRBV6-5	CASSFGQPESNQPQHF	TGTGCCAGCAGTTTCGGACAGCCTGAGAGCAATCAGCCCCAGCATTTT
TRBD2	TRBJ2-1	few	TRBV5-4	CASSFRRETYNEQFF	TGTGCCAGCAGCTTTCGGCGGGAGACCTACAATGAGCAGTTCTTC
-	TRBJ2-3	-	TRBV7-2	CASSLLGTAATTDTQYF	TGTGCCAGCAGCTTATTGGGCACGGCTGCCACCACAGATACGCAGTATTTT
-	TRBJ1-5	few	TRBV6-2/TRBV6-3	CASSGLPSFNQPQHF	TGTGCCAGCAGTGGACTCCCCTCTTTCAATCAGCCCCAGCATTTT
-	TRBJ2-7	-	TRBV2	CASIGKEQYF	TGTGCCAGCATTGGGAAAGAGCAGTACTTC
TRBD2	TRBJ2-3	many	TRBV7-2	CASSLFGTSGGSFTDTQYF	TGTGCCAGCAGCTTATTCGGGACTAGCGGGGGGTCCTTTACAGATACGCAGTATTTT
-	TRBJ2-2	many	TRBV12-3/TRBV12-4	CASSPQNTGELFF	TGTGCCAGCAGTCCCCAGAACACCGGGGAGCTGTTTTTT
-	TRBJ2-3	-	TRBV7-2	CASSPLGRIKGSTDTQYF	TGTGCCAGCAGCCCACTAGGACGAATAAAGGGGAGCACAGATACGCAGTATTTT
-	TRBJ2-5	few	TRBV10-3	CAISESGGGPQETQYF	TGTGCCATCAGTGAGTCTGGGGGGGGCCCCCAAGAGACCCAGTACTTC
TRBD1	TRBJ2-7	many	TRBV7-2	CASSTDRVEQYF	TGTGCCAGCAGCACGGACAGGGTCGAGCAGTACTTC
-	TRBJ2-2	few	TRBV20-1	CSARDFAGRGELFF	TGCAGTGCTAGAGATTTTGCGGGGCGGGGGGAGCTGTTTTTT
-	TRBJ1-1	few	TRBV5-6	CASSGGPLNTEAFF	TGTGCCAGCAGCGGGGGACCGTTGAACACTGAAGCTTTCTTT
TRBD2	TRBJ2-1	-	TRBV2	CATFTSGGAGEQFF	TGTGCCACCTTCACTAGCGGGGGGGCGGGTGAGCAGTTCTTC
-	TRBJ2-5	many	TRBV7-8	CASSLDTGETQYF	TGTGCCAGCAGCTTAGACACCGGAGAGACCCAGTACTTC
TRBD1	TRBJ2-3	-	TRBV9	CASSPQDRGSTDTQYF	TGTGCCAGCAGCCCCCAGGACAGGGGAAGCACAGATACGCAGTATTTT
-	TRBJ1-5	-	TRBV27	CASSGSVAGNQPQHF	TGTGCCAGCAGTGGTTCGGTGGCCGGCAATCAGCCCCAGCATTTT
-	TRBJ1-5	-	TRBV27	CVSSPYKGNSNQPQHF	TGTGTCAGCAGTCCATACAAGGGGAATAGCAATCAGCCCCAGCATTTT
-	TRBJ2-3	few	TRBV10-3	CAIRIKAGATDTQYF	TGTGCCATCAGAATAAAGGCGGGGGCCACAGATACGCAGTATTTT
TRBD1	TRBJ2-7	few	TRBV5-5	CASNPFPPAGTGGHEQYF	TGTGCCAGCAATCCATTCCCGCCGGCCGGGACAGGGGGCCACGAGCAGTACTTC
-	TRBJ1-2	-	TRBV4-1	CASSHGGGDYGYTF	TGCGCCAGCAGCCATGGGGGGGGCGACTATGGCTACACCTTC
-	TRBJ1-4	few	TRBV2	CASSDSREGEKLFF	TGTGCCAGCAGTGATTCTAGGGAGGGTGAAAAACTGTTTTTT
-	TRBJ1-4	many	TRBV7-6	CASSLSAKTNEKLFF	TGTGCCAGCAGCTTATCGGCCAAGACAAATGAAAAACTGTTTTTT
-	TRBJ2-1	few	TRBV6-1	CASSEAHRYNEQFF	TGTGCCAGCAGTGAAGCCCACCGGTACAATGAGCAGTTCTTC
-	TRBJ2-3	-	TRBV9	CASSEYGGDTTTDTQYF	TGTGCCAGCAGCGAATATGGGGGGGACACCACCACAGATACGCAGTATTTT
-	TRBJ1-6	once	TRBV14	CASSQEEANHSPLHF	TGTGCCAGCAGCCAAGAGGAGGCAAACCATTCACCCCTCCACTTT
-	TRBJ1-1	few	TRBV4-1	CASSQGPGQDATREAFF	TGCGCCAGCAGCCAAGGACCTGGACAAGACGCTACGAGAGAAGCTTTCTTT
-	TRBJ2-7	few	TRBV12-3/TRBV12-4	CASSFRTGGYEQYF	TGTGCCAGCAGTTTTCGGACCGGGGGCTACGAGCAGTACTTC
-	TRBJ2-1	-	TRBV2	CASRPPSPWDNEQFF	TGTGCCAGCAGACCACCTAGCCCCTGGGATAATGAGCAGTTCTTC
-	TRBJ2-7	-	TRBV5-4	CASSLQEKRSYEQYF	TGTGCCAGCAGCTTACAGGAGAAGAGGTCCTACGAGCAGTACTTC
TRBD1	TRBJ2-2	few	TRBV10-3	CAITRQGDTGELFF	TGTGCCATCACCAGACAGGGGGATACCGGGGAGCTGTTTTTT
-	TRBJ2-2	-	TRBV27	CASSLSPIGELFF	TGTGCCAGCAGTTTATCTCCGATAGGGGAGCTGTTTTTT
TRBD2	TRBJ2-1	few	TRBV5-1	CASRQSSGGYNEQFF	TGCGCCAGCAGACAATCTAGCGGGGGTTACAATGAGCAGTTCTTC
TRBD1	TRBJ1-2	-	TRBV27	CASRGVGTGDGYTF	TGTGCCAGCAGGGGGGTAGGGACAGGGGATGGCTACACCTTC
-	TRBJ2-7	many	TRBV12-3/TRBV12-4	CASSLMEGTSYEQYF	TGTGCCAGCAGTTTAATGGAGGGGACCTCCTACGAGCAGTACTTC
-	TRBJ1-2	many	TRBV19	CASSSGSRSSAYGYTF	TGTGCCAGTAGTAGTGGAAGTCGGTCCTCTGCCTATGGCTACACCTTC
-	TRBJ2-7	-	TRBV9	CASSSGANYEQYF	TGTGCCAGCAGCTCAGGGGCGAATTACGAGCAGTACTTC